This record covers a single T cell receptor beta chain. What it recognizes is unknown. Treatment indicated: approximately nine-day PBMC culture with coronavirus spike peptide pools or control peptides (ViraFEST assay). Cultured CD4+ T-cell DNA underwent Oncomine TCR Beta short-read sequencing. MiXCR was run by TCRdb on the PCR reads, yielding one entry per CDR3 protein. The data hold 15,000 to 20,000 distinct CDR3 sequences, with roughly 43% observed a single time. This sample was included in a study of vaccination and CD4 T cells after COVID-19. About the study: The convalescents included six males and four females, and among them two were Hispanic while seven were Caucasian.

CDR1 MNHEY and CDR2 SVGAGI come from the germline V gene. This CDR3 spans 15 amino acids. With V trimmed by 0 bases and J by 8 bases, 9 bases remained unmatched. The J gene is TRBJ1-2, the V gene TRBV6-5; TRBD1 aligns across 7 bases. The receptor was derived from a human donor who had recovered from COVID-19. The sample consisted of CD4+ T cells from blood, cultured in vitro, taken before SARS-CoV-2 vaccination. CDR3 region: CASSYSPGGVQGYTF. In nucleotides, the CDR3 is TGTGCCAGCAGTTACTCGCCAGGGGGAGTTCAAGGCTACACCTTC.